The 31 T cell receptor beta chains below were found in one sample sequenced in a study of shared clonotypes between healthy human individuals. Repertoires were generated with immunoSEQ multiplex PCR, while TCRdb's copy carries only in-frame clones and drops some. The data hold around 200,000 clones, with 66% observed a single time. Source material: memory CD4+ T cells sorted from blood. Documented subset: CD45RA-negative fraction. All receptors come from a man aged 25 to 40 in good health.

The table lists this clone with a count of one. This sequence joins TRBV7-6 and TRBJ2-1, with D perhaps being TRBD1 or TRBD2 (5 bases each). The CDR3 runs 14 residues. With 0 bases removed from V and 9 bases from J, the gap between germline ends came to 12 bases. Per the germline V gene, CDR1 is SGHVS and CDR2 is FNYEAQ. CDR3 region: CASSLAHGTGEQFF. CDR3 DNA: TGTGCCAGCAGCTTAGCTCACGGGACGGGTGAGCAGTTCTTC.

The chain uses TRBV18 and TRBJ1-5; D gene unclear. The CDR3 is made up of 17 amino acids. V dropped 0 bases and J dropped 0 bases, with 12 bases sitting between them. Germline V gene lookup returns CDR1 KGHSH and CDR2 LQKENI. The chain's CDR3 is CASSPPAAANSNQPQHF. CDR3 in DNA: TGTGCCAGCTCACCACCGGCGGCAGCAAATAGCAATCAGCCCCAGCATTTT.

J is TRBJ1-5 and V is TRBV5-5; tentative D call: TRBD1 (5 bases). V was trimmed by 4 bases and J by 1 base, leaving 15 bases between them. The CDR3 sequence is 16 residues long. Germline lookup yields CDR1 SGHKS and CDR2 YYEKEE (reference sequence). CDR3 sequence: CASSAWGVGSNQPQHF. The CDR3 coding sequence is TGTGCCAGCAGCGCCTGGGGGGTGGGAAGCAATCAGCCCCAGCATTTT.

This clone has only a few counts. J is TRBJ2-6 and V is TRBV28, with a possible D match to TRBD1 (6 bases). Deletions cut 5 bases from V and 19 bases from J, with 15 bases between. CDR1 and CDR2 (germline): MDHEN, SYDVKM. The CDR3 is 11 amino acids. The CDR3: CASSDSGQSTF. The CDR3 coding sequence is TGTGCCAGCAGTGACTCGGGACAAAGTACTTTC.

CDR3 DNA sequence: TGTGCCAGCAGCTTCGTGGGGGTGAACACTGAAGCTTTCTTT. It specifies CASSFVGVNTEAFF. The chain employs TRBV7-2 and TRBJ1-1; possibly TRBD1 for D (5 bases). The germline V gene encodes CDR1 SGHTA and CDR2 FQGNSA. The V and J ends lost 3 bases and 0 bases respectively, with 8 bases between them. The CDR3 spans 14 residues. Full variable domain (outside the CDR3, taken from reference TRBV7-2 and TRBJ1-1): GAGVSQSPSNKVTEKGKDVELRCDPISGHTALYWYRQSLGQGLEFLIYFQGNSAPDKSGLPSDRFSAERTGGSVSTLTIQRTQQEDSAVYLCASSFVGVNTEAFFGQGTRLTVV.

This clone came up a few times. The chain uses TRBV6-5 and TRBJ2-7; unclear D gene. CDR1 is MNHEY, CDR2 SVGAGI, per germline. This CDR3 has 11 amino acids. Deletions cut 5 bases from V and 3 bases from J, with 5 bases between. The CDR3 sequence: CASSTNYEQYF. DNA of the CDR3: TGTGCCAGCAGTACCAACTACGAGCAGTACTTC.

The chain carries TRBV2 and TRBJ2-5; 11 bases line up with TRBD2. Germline lookup yields CDR1 SNHLY and CDR2 FYNNEI. J gave up 5 bases and V 6 bases, and 14 bases lay outside the gene matches. This CDR3 has 17 residues. CDR3 protein: CASSRGLAGPRGETQYF. CDR3 in DNA: TGTGCCAGCAGCCGAGGACTAGCGGGCCCGCGGGGCGAGACCCAGTACTTC.

Only a few counts were recorded for this clone. The chain combines TRBV18 with TRBJ2-7, with D possibly TRBD2 on 5 matching bases. From germline, CDR1 is KGHSH and CDR2 LQKENI. This CDR3 comprises 12 residues. Trimming pared 6 bases from V and 7 bases from J, leaving 13 bases between. As DNA, the CDR3 is TGTGCCAGCTCTCCGACGACGGGGGAGCAGTACTTC. Its protein product is CASSPTTGEQYF.

This clone has only a few counts. V and J are TRBV28 and TRBJ1-1; D is undetermined. CDR1 and CDR2 (germline): MDHEN, SYDVKM. There are 12 residues in the CDR3. V was trimmed by 1 base and J by 4 bases, leaving 4 bases between them. The CDR3 DNA is TGTGCCAGCAGTTTATATGCCACTGAAGCTTTCTTT. Protein: CASSLYATEAFF. Together with reference TRBV28 and TRBJ1-1, the CDR3 gives the full variable domain: DVKVTQSSRYLVKRTGEKVFLECVQDMDHENMFWYRQDPGLGLRLIYFSYDVKMKEKGDIPEGYSVSREKKERFSLILESASTNQTSMYLCASSLYATEAFFGQGTRLTVV.

The chain is built from TRBV7-6 and TRBJ1-3; D unclear. This CDR3 is 18 amino acids long. V shed 1 base and J shed 2 bases, with 18 bases lying between them. Looked up from germline, CDR1 is SGHVS and CDR2 is FNYEAQ. The CDR3 region has the DNA TGTGCCAGCAGCTTAGTTACGCCCGGAAGGGAAGCTGGAAACACCATATATTTT. It specifies CASSLVTPGREAGNTIYF.

The rearrangement links TRBV28 to TRBJ1-4; no reliable D call. Trimming removed 1 base at V and 0 bases at J, with 6 bases between. Germline CDR1 and CDR2: MDHEN and SYDVKM. This CDR3 has 15 amino acids. The CDR3: CASSLSPTTNEKLFF. The CDR3 DNA is TGTGCCAGCAGTTTATCTCCTACAACTAATGAAAAACTGTTTTTT. Full variable domain (remainder filled in from reference TRBV28 and TRBJ1-4): DVKVTQSSRYLVKRTGEKVFLECVQDMDHENMFWYRQDPGLGLRLIYFSYDVKMKEKGDIPEGYSVSREKKERFSLILESASTNQTSMYLCASSLSPTTNEKLFFGSGTQLSVL.

This clone came up many times. The DNA of the CDR3 is TGTGCCAGCAGTCTTTGGGCTACAGGTGGATATGGCTACACCTTC. Its translation: CASSLWATGGYGYTF. This chain connects TRBV27 to TRBJ1-2, with D maybe TRBD1 (5 bases). Germline loops: CDR1 MNHEY, CDR2 SMNVEV (reference sequence). Trimming took off 5 bases at V and 5 bases at J, with 18 bases between the two ends. The CDR3 is 15 amino acids.

The chain recombines TRBV5-1 with TRBJ2-5; TRBD2 matches at 10 bases. The CDR3 consists of 16 residues. Trimming at V came to 0 bases and at J to 7 bases, leaving 9 bases not matched to a gene. From germline, CDR1 is SGHRS and CDR2 YFSETQ. The chain's CDR3 is CASSLEGLAAQGTQYF. Here the CDR3 DNA reads TGCGCCAGCAGCTTGGAAGGACTAGCGGCTCAGGGGACCCAGTACTTC. The full variable domain, completed using reference TRBV5-1 and TRBJ2-5, is KAGVTQTPRYLIKTRGQQVTLSCSPISGHRSVSWYQQTPGQGLQFLFEYFSETQRNKGNFPGRFSGRQFSNSRSEMNVSTLELGDSALYLCASSLEGLAAQGTQYFGPGTRLLVL.

The rearrangement joins TRBV29-1 to TRBJ2-3, with D maybe TRBD1 (6 bases). CDR3 length: 12 residues. Trimming removed 7 bases from V and 4 bases from J, with 12 bases in between. CDR1 is SQVTM and CDR2 is ANQGSEA in the germline V gene. The CDR3 bases are TGCAGCGCCGTACAGGGTTCAGATACGCAGTATTTT. Translation gives CSAVQGSDTQYF.

This clone was seen a single time. Here the CDR3 DNA reads TGTGCCAGCAGCCGTATGGGATTTTACAATGAGCAGTTCTTC. It specifies CASSRMGFYNEQFF. The rearrangement links TRBV7-8 to TRBJ2-1; D is ambiguous. The CDR3 totals 14 residues. Trimming cost V 5 bases and J 4 bases, with 12 bases left between them. The germline CDR1 and CDR2 sequences are SGHVS and FQNEAQ.

This clone was picked up a small number of times. This chain joins TRBV6-6 and TRBJ2-7, with D perhaps matching TRBD2 (6 bases). Between the trimmed V and J ends, which lost 3 bases and 3 bases, there was a span of 15 bases. Germline CDR1 reads MNHNY; CDR2 reads SVGAGI (reference sequence). The CDR3 is made up of 15 amino acids. The chain's CDR3 is CASSYDSGRLYEQYF. CDR3 nucleotide sequence: TGTGCCAGCAGTTATGATAGCGGAAGGCTCTACGAGCAGTACTTC.

V and J are TRBV6-1 and TRBJ2-7; D not certain. Germline V gives CDR1 MNHNS, CDR2 SASEGT. V was pared by 10 bases and J by 4 bases, with 11 bases between. The CDR3 totals 11 residues. Here the CDR3 DNA reads TGTGCCATCAACGCCCTTTACGAGCAGTACTTC. It translates to CAINALYEQYF.

Note on this clone: One end of the junction does not line up with germline, which may come from a read error. The rearrangement links TRBV7-7 to TRBJ2-3, with a possible D match to TRBD2 (6 bases). The germline CDR1 and CDR2 sequences are SSHAT and FNYEAQ (reference sequence). This CDR3 is 16 amino acids long. CDR3 coding DNA: TGTGCTAGCAGCAAATCCCCTTGGGGGGTCACAGATACGCAGTATTTT. It translates to CASSKSPWGVTDTQYF.

Concerning this clone itself: This could be a read error, since a much larger clone is one nucleotide away. Other DNA sequences in the sample encode the same CDR3. The chain carries TRBV25-1 and TRBJ1-3, with 8 bases that match TRBD1. This CDR3 comprises 17 residues. V was pared by 1 base and J by 4 bases, with 9 bases of the junction left unmatched. CDR1 and CDR2 (germline): MGHDK, SYGVNS. The CDR3 region has the DNA TGTGCCAGCAGTGAATGGGGAGGACAGGGCCCAGGAAACACCATATATTTT. Translating it yields CASSEWGGQGPGNTIYF.

The V call is TRBV5-6, the J call TRBJ1-2; maybe TRBD1 (5 bases). The CDR3 consists of 13 residues. The germline CDR1 and CDR2 sequences are SGHDT and YYEEEE. Trimming pared 4 bases from V and 3 bases from J, leaving 10 bases between. The CDR3 coding sequence is TGTGCCAGCAGCCGGACACCCGACTATGGCTACACCTTC. Translation: CASSRTPDYGYTF.

This clone came up a few times. This chain connects TRBV18 to TRBJ1-2; D is ambiguous. Deletions cut 2 bases from V and 6 bases from J, with 10 bases between. Germline loops: CDR1 KGHSH, CDR2 LQKENI. The CDR3 extends over 13 amino acids. This chain's CDR3 is CASSPNSLDGYTF. The DNA of the CDR3 is TGTGCCAGCTCACCAAATTCACTGGATGGCTACACCTTC.

V gene TRBV15 combines with J gene TRBJ2-1, with TRBD2 matching 8 bases. The germline V gene has CDR1 LNHNV and CDR2 YYDKDF (reference sequence). The CDR3 loop spans 16 amino acids. V was clipped by 0 bases and J by 2 bases; unmatched bases: 3. The CDR3 sequence: CATSREIAGTYNEQFF. In DNA, the CDR3 is TGTGCCACCAGCAGAGAAATAGCGGGGACCTACAATGAGCAGTTCTTC.

This chain joins TRBV10-2 and TRBJ1-4; 7 bases fit TRBD1. V lost 4 bases and J lost 6; bases outside the gene matches: 5. The CDR3 consists of 14 residues. CDR1 is WSHSY, CDR2 SAAADI, per germline. In DNA, the CDR3 is TGCGCCAGCAGTGTACAGGGGACGGATGAAAAACTGTTTTTT. Amino acids: CASSVQGTDEKLFF.

This clone was observed a few times. The chain couples TRBV29-1 to TRBJ2-7; either TRBD1 or TRBD2 may supply D (5 bases each). This CDR3 region has 13 residues. V was cut by 1 base and J by 4 bases, with 11 bases left in between. Germline V gene lookup returns CDR1 SQVTM and CDR2 ANQGSEA. The CDR3, as DNA: TGCAGCGTTGAAGGGGACCGATATTACGAGCAGTACTTC. This codes for CSVEGDRYYEQYF.

The CDR3 nucleotides read TGTGCCAGCAGCCCACCTGGGGCAGATACGCAGTATTTT. Translating gives CASSPPGADTQYF. The J gene is TRBJ2-3, the V gene TRBV7-2; no reliable D call. This CDR3 comprises 13 residues. Germline loops: CDR1 SGHTA, CDR2 FQGNSA. The V end was cut by 5 bases, the J end by 4 bases, with 10 bases between.

CDR3 sequence reads: CASSLVPETGRVDYGYTF. The CDR3 coding sequence is TGCGCCAGCAGCTTGGTGCCCGAAACAGGCCGGGTAGACTATGGCTACACCTTC. The chain is built from TRBV5-1 and TRBJ1-2, with D possibly being TRBD1 (5 bases). CDR3 length: 18 residues. Trimming pared 0 bases from V and 3 bases from J, leaving 21 bases between. Per the germline V gene, CDR1 is SGHRS and CDR2 is YFSETQ.

A note on this clone: Other nucleotide sequences from this sample produce the same CDR3. This chain links TRBV6-1 with TRBJ2-2, with TRBD1 as a possible D gene (5 bases). This CDR3 spans 12 amino acids. Trimming removed 7 bases from V and 4 bases from J, with 7 bases in between. The germline CDR1 and CDR2 sequences are MNHNS and SASEGT. CDR3 nucleotide sequence: TGTGCCAGCAATAGGGGCACCGGGGAGCTGTTTTTT. This encodes CASNRGTGELFF.

This chain connects TRBV9 to TRBJ1-1; 8 nucleotides align to TRBD1. CDR3 length equals 15 residues. Unmatched junction bases numbered 5, after V lost 3 bases and J lost 1 base. The germline CDR1 and CDR2 sequences are SGDLS and YYNGEE. The CDR3 here is CASSARGLENTEAFF. CDR3 bases: TGTGCCAGCAGCGCCAGGGGGCTGGAGAACACTGAAGCTTTCTTT.

This clone appeared a single time. The chain uses TRBV7-2 and TRBJ1-2, with a tentative D call TRBD1 (5 bases). This CDR3 comprises 14 residues. V dropped 3 bases and J dropped 3 bases, with 11 bases sitting between them. Germline CDR1 is SGHTA and CDR2 is FQGNSA. The CDR3 region has the DNA TGTGCCAGCAGCTTCCCGGACAACGACTATGGCTACACCTTC. Amino acid sequence: CASSFPDNDYGYTF.

This chain links TRBV5-4 with TRBJ2-1; D might be TRBD2 (6 bases). The germline V gene has CDR1 SGHNT and CDR2 YYREEE (reference sequence). The CDR3 loop spans 15 amino acids. V was clipped by 2 bases and J by 0 bases, with 9 bases between them. The CDR3 DNA reads TGTGCCAGCAGCTTAGGAGCGGGCTCCTACAATGAGCAGTTCTTC. It encodes CASSLGAGSYNEQFF.

The V and J genes are TRBV18 and TRBJ2-3; D is unclear. V dropped 0 bases and J dropped 4 bases, with 5 bases sitting between them. From germline, CDR1 is KGHSH and CDR2 LQKENI. This CDR3 is 13 amino acids long. CDR3 DNA: TGTGCCAGCTCACCACCGGTCCCAGATACGCAGTATTTT. Translation: CASSPPVPDTQYF. Full variable domain (missing parts from reference TRBV18 and TRBJ2-3): NAGVMQNPRHLVRRRGQEARLRCSPMKGHSHVYWYRQLPEEGLKFMVYLQKENIIDESGMPKERFSAEFPKEGPSILRIQQVVRGDSAAYFCASSPPVPDTQYFGPGTRLTVL.